Listed below are T cell receptor beta chains from one sample, sequenced in a study of a mutant IDH1 vaccine in newly diagnosed glioma. These receptors are not linked to any known antigen. TCRdb's table, derived via immunoSEQ multiplex PCR, lists solely in-frame clones and lacks some. The data contain 60,000 to 65,000 clones, around 83% of them singletons. Sequenced material: PBMCs, taken from a glioma patient whose treatment included an IDH1 peptide vaccine. The origin of the receptors is a young man with glioma. Both conserved end residues are part of each CDR3. A D gene is named only where the DNA matches it firmly. Clone size is stated in some rows and not others, as once, few, many or a class when expanded.

>NA|16|TRBV6-6|TRBJ1-3|NA
TGTGCCAGCAATCCACGGGACCGCCGCTCTGGAAACACCATATATTTT
CASNPRDRRSGNTIYF
>NA|14|TRBV7-9|TRBJ2-2|few
TGTGCCACCCCCCCCCACAGGACGACCGGGGAGCTGTTTTTT
CATPPHRTTGELFF
>NA|15|TRBV6-5|TRBJ2-1|NA
TGTGCCAGCAGTTTTAAATACTTGGGAACGGATGAGCAGTTCTTC
CASSFKYLGTDEQFF
>NA|13|TRBV2|TRBJ1-4|NA
TGTGCCAGCGGACAGCCCCGGCAGGAAAAACTGTTTTTT
CASGQPRQEKLFF
>NA|16|TRBV4-1|TRBJ2-7|NA
TGCGCCAGCAGCCCATCCCCCGTCCCCTCAGGGAACGAGCAGTACTTC
CASSPSPVPSGNEQYF
>NA|12|TRBV19|TRBJ1-1|NA
TGTGCCAGTACCACAGGGCGCACTGAAGCTTTCTTT
CASTTGRTEAFF
>NA|15|TRBV2|TRBJ1-1|NA
TGTGCCAGCAGGCGTAAGGCAGGGTTGAACACTGAAGCTTTCTTT
CASRRKAGLNTEAFF
>TRBD2|14|TRBV27|TRBJ2-1|once
TGTGCCAGCAGAGAGCGGGGTCGGTACAATGAGCAGTTCTTC
CASRERGRYNEQFF
>NA|15|TRBV5-1|TRBJ1-1|NA
TGCGCCAGCAGCTTAGGTTTGGCGCGCGGCACTGAAGCTTTCTTT
CASSLGLARGTEAFF
>NA|17|TRBV27|TRBJ1-5|NA
TGTGCCAGCAGTTTCCTCCCCCCCAGGGAGGGCAATCAGCCCCAGCATTTT
CASSFLPPREGNQPQHF
>NA|16|TRBV6-5|TRBJ2-2|NA
TGTGCCAGCAGTTGGACAGCGCCTCCGAACACCGGGGAGCTGTTTTTT
CASSWTAPPNTGELFF
>NA|13|TRBV6-5|TRBJ1-6|NA
TGTGCCAGCAGTTATCAGAGAAATTCACCCCTCCACTTT
CASSYQRNSPLHF
>NA|15|TRBV10-3|TRBJ1-6|NA
TGTGCCATCAGTGCGGGGAGCTCCTATAATTCACCCCTCCACTTT
CAISAGSSYNSPLHF
>NA|14|TRBV27|TRBJ2-2|NA
TGTGCCAGCACCCCCGGAGAGAACACCGGGGAGCTGTTTTTT
CASTPGENTGELFF
>NA|13|TRBV27|TRBJ2-3|NA
TGTGCCAGCAGTTTTTCCAGCACAGATACGCAGTATTTT
CASSFSSTDTQYF
>NA|16|TRBV5-1|TRBJ2-7|once
TGCGCCAGCAGCTTGGAAGGGAAGAGAGGGTCCTACGAGCAGTACTTC
CASSLEGKRGSYEQYF
>TRBD1|14|TRBV2|TRBJ2-7|NA
TGTGCCAGCAGTGAGCAGGGGGAGAGCTACGAGCAGTACTTC
CASSEQGESYEQYF
>NA|13|TRBV10-1|TRBJ2-7|NA
TGCGCCCACCTGGTAGAGGGGTCCTACGAGCAGTACTTC
CAHLVEGSYEQYF
>NA|13|TRBV29-1|TRBJ1-3|NA
TGCAGCGCGAGGAGACGCTCTGGAAACACCATATATTTT
CSARRRSGNTIYF
>NA|14|TRBV30|TRBJ1-5|NA
TGTGCCTGGAGTGTACAGTTTAGCAATCAGCCCCAGCATTTT
CAWSVQFSNQPQHF
>TRBD2|15|TRBV6-4|TRBJ2-3|NA
TGTGCCAGCAGTGAGTCTAGCGGGGGCACAGATACGCAGTATTTT
CASSESSGGTDTQYF
>TRBD2|18|TRBV27|TRBJ2-3|NA
TGTGCCAGCAGTTTATCCCCGGGACTAGCGGGGGGGCAGGGTACGCAGTATTTT
CASSLSPGLAGGQGTQYF
>NA|13|TRBV28|TRBJ2-6|NA
TGTGCCAGCAGTCCGACTTCCTTTTGGTCTCTGACTTTC
CASSPTSFWSLTF
>NA|18|TRBV7-2|TRBJ1-1|NA
TGTGCCAGCAGCTTAGCGTTTCAAACAGGGATTATGAACACTGAAGCTTTCTTT
CASSLAFQTGIMNTEAFF
>NA|14|TRBV6-5|TRBJ1-2|NA
TGTGCCAGCAGTTACGGAGAGGGGAACTATGGCTACACCTTC
CASSYGEGNYGYTF
>NA|15|TRBV18|TRBJ2-1|NA
TGTGCCAGCTCACCGGACAGCCTAACCTACAATGAGCAGTTCTTC
CASSPDSLTYNEQFF
>NA|16|TRBV18|TRBJ1-1|NA
TGTGCCAGCCCCGGCCCCACCGATACCAAAAACACTGAAGCTTTCTTT
CASPGPTDTKNTEAFF
>TRBD1|16|TRBV19|TRBJ1-5|few
TGTGCCAGTAGTGTTTTGACAGGGGCAGTAGGTCAGCCCCAGCATTTT
CASSVLTGAVGQPQHF
>TRBD1|16|TRBV6-1|TRBJ1-4|NA
TGTGCCAGCAGTGCCCACCCGGGACAGAAGAATGAAAAACTGTTTTTT
CASSAHPGQKNEKLFF
>NA|13|TRBV19|TRBJ2-7|NA
TGTGCCAGTAGTTGGACTTTGGAGGGCGAGCAGTACTTC
CASSWTLEGEQYF
>NA|16|TRBV18|TRBJ1-3|NA
TGTGCCAGCTCACCGGGTGGACGGCTTACTGGAAACACCATATATTTT
CASSPGGRLTGNTIYF
>NA|14|TRBV19|TRBJ2-3|NA
TGTGCCAGTAGTAATCATTGGGTAGCAGATACGCAGTATTTT
CASSNHWVADTQYF